These 20 T cell receptor beta chains share one sample of origin, sequenced in a study of cytomegalovirus exposure and HLA in healthy donors. Primers for the PCR totalled 60 Vbeta and 13 Jbeta. Libraries were prepared by immunoSEQ multiplex PCR; TCRdb keeps only in-frame clonotypes and omits some of them. This sample's table has 200,000 or so clones. The sample taken for sequencing was PBMCs. The receptors come from a girl aged 2 to 10 in good health and CMV-seropositive.

The CDR3 nucleotides read TGCGCCAGCAGCTTGGTGCTCGGGGACAACTACGAGCAGTACTTC. This sequence encodes CASSLVLGDNYEQYF. The chain couples TRBV5-1 to TRBJ2-7, with a possible D match to TRBD1 (6 bases). V lost 0 bases, J lost 3 bases, and 13 bases lay in between. In germline, CDR1 is SGHRS, CDR2 YFSETQ. CDR3 length: 15 residues. Using reference TRBV5-1 and TRBJ2-7 for the parts outside the CDR3, the full variable domain is KAGVTQTPRYLIKTRGQQVTLSCSPISGHRSVSWYQQTPGQGLQFLFEYFSETQRNKGNFPGRFSGRQFSNSRSEMNVSTLELGDSALYLCASSLVLGDNYEQYFGPGTRLTVT.

This chain joins TRBV29-1 and TRBJ2-7; perhaps TRBD1 as D (6 bases). The CDR3 length is 13 residues. The V end lost 5 bases, the J end lost 1 base, and 12 bases lay between the germline ends. Germline V gene sequence: CDR1 SQVTM, CDR2 ANQGSEA. CDR3: CSVWNTGSYEQYF. The CDR3 DNA follows: TGCAGCGTTTGGAATACAGGGTCCTACGAGCAGTACTTC.

CDR3 residues: CASSYPATGNEQFF. DNA for the CDR3: TGTGCCAGCAGTTACCCGGCGACTGGGAATGAGCAGTTCTTC. The V and J genes are TRBV6-6 and TRBJ2-1, with D uncertain. The CDR3 has 14 residues. The germline V gene encodes CDR1 MNHNY and CDR2 SVGAGI (reference sequence). Trimming shortened V by 2 bases and J by 7 bases, and 12 bases separated the two germline ends.

V gene TRBV28 combines with J gene TRBJ1-2; no clear D. The germline V gene has CDR1 MDHEN and CDR2 SYDVKM. The V end lost 5 bases, the J end lost 4 bases, and 14 bases lay between the germline ends. The CDR3 loop spans 14 amino acids. Here the CDR3 DNA reads TGTGCCAGCAGTCTTCCGGTACAGTCCTATGGCTACACCTTC. Its translation: CASSLPVQSYGYTF.

V and J are TRBV5-1 and TRBJ1-1; 8 bases are shared with TRBD1. The V gene's germline CDR1 is SGHRS and CDR2 YFSETQ. V was clipped by 2 bases and J by 4 bases; unmatched bases: 4. This CDR3 is 14 amino acids long. CDR3 region: CASSFGQGGTEAFF. CDR3 DNA sequence: TGCGCCAGCAGCTTTGGACAGGGAGGCACTGAAGCTTTCTTT.

The chain carries TRBV10-3 and TRBJ2-3; possibly TRBD2 for D (6 bases). From germline, CDR1 is ENHRY and CDR2 SYGVKD. The ends were cut back, 1 base at V and 0 bases at J, with 17 bases in the middle. The CDR3 totals 18 residues. CDR3 residues: CAISEFSGVRGSTDTQYF. The CDR3 DNA reads TGTGCCATCAGTGAGTTCTCGGGGGTTCGCGGGAGCACAGATACGCAGTATTTT.

This chain's CDR3 is CASSEWQGATYEQYF. The CDR3 DNA reads TGCGCCAGCAGTGAGTGGCAGGGGGCAACCTACGAGCAGTACTTC. V gene TRBV10-1 combines with J gene TRBJ2-7; the match to TRBD1 covers 8 bases. With 1 base clipped from V and 2 bases from J, the junction kept 4 bases outside the gene matches. Germline V CDR1 and CDR2: WNHNN, SYGVQD (reference sequence). The CDR3 spans 15 residues.

The chain joins TRBV11-3 to TRBJ2-1; 11 nucleotides line up with TRBD2. The V segment lost 5 bases and the J segment 10 bases; nucleotides outside the gene matches: 4. CDR1 is SGHNT, CDR2 YENEEA, per germline. This CDR3 is built from 13 residues. This chain's CDR3 is CASSHGTSGEQFF. In DNA form, the CDR3 reads TGTGCCAGCAGCCATGGGACTAGCGGAGAGCAGTTCTTC.

The V call is TRBV7-2, the J call TRBJ2-7; 13 bases agree with TRBD2. The CDR3 has 19 amino acids. CDR1 is SGHTA and CDR2 is FQGNSA in the germline V gene. V shed 3 bases and J 4 bases; nucleotides not matched to a gene: 15. CDR3 sequence: CASSFQGTSGRGTGYEQYF. The CDR3 nucleotides read TGTGCCAGCAGCTTCCAGGGTACTAGCGGGAGGGGAACGGGGTACGAGCAGTACTTC.

The J gene is TRBJ2-1, the V gene TRBV7-3; 8 bases agree with TRBD1. This CDR3 is 15 amino acids long. J lost 1 base, V lost 5 bases, and 4 bases had no gene match. Germline CDR1 is SGHTA and CDR2 is FQGTGA. The chain's CDR3 is CASSKGQGSYNEQFF. The CDR3 bases are TGTGCCAGCAGCAAAGGACAGGGATCCTACAATGAGCAGTTCTTC. The whole variable domain, filled in from reference TRBV7-3 and TRBJ2-1, reads GAGVSQTPSNKVTEKGKYVELRCDPISGHTALYWYRQSLGQGPEFLIYFQGTGAADDSGLPNDRFFAVRPEGSVSTLKIQRTERGDSAVYLCASSKGQGSYNEQFFGPGTRLTVL.

The chain couples TRBV9 to TRBJ2-1; TRBD2 is a possible D gene (5 bases). CDR3 length: 15 residues. The V gene lost 0 bases and the J gene lost 7 bases, with 14 bases spanning the gap. CDR1 is SGDLS, CDR2 YYNGEE, per germline. The CDR3 region has the DNA TGTGCCAGCAGCGTAGGTGGGAGTGGAGGTAATGAGCAGTTCTTC. Protein product: CASSVGGSGGNEQFF.

The rearrangement joins TRBV29-1 to TRBJ2-1, with 9 positions matching TRBD1. Germline CDR1 is SQVTM and CDR2 is ANQGSEA. V lost 6 bases to trimming and J lost 0 bases; unmatched junction nucleotides: 6. The CDR3 consists of 15 residues. The CDR3 region is CSVGGQGLSYNEQFF. The CDR3 DNA follows: TGCAGCGTCGGGGGACAGGGACTCTCCTACAATGAGCAGTTCTTC.

The chain has TRBV19 and TRBJ2-7, with 9 bases aligning to TRBD1. Unmatched junction bases numbered 10, after V lost 6 bases and J lost 1 base. Germline values: CDR1 LNHDA, CDR2 SQIVND (reference sequence). CDR3 length equals 16 residues. The CDR3 DNA follows: TGTGCCAGTAGCAAATTGATGGGACAGGGATCCTACGAGCAGTACTTC. Translation gives CASSKLMGQGSYEQYF.

The chain links TRBV19 to TRBJ2-3; tentatively, D is TRBD2 (5 bases). CDR1 is LNHDA, CDR2 SQIVND, per germline (reference sequence). This CDR3 has 13 amino acids. Trimming took off 4 bases at V and 6 bases at J, with 11 bases between the two ends. The CDR3 loop reads CASSRGSPDTQYF. The CDR3 region has the DNA TGTGCCAGTAGTAGAGGGAGCCCGGATACGCAGTATTTT.

The V gene is TRBV11-2, the J gene TRBJ2-3; 8 bases are a match to TRBD2. Germline CDR1 and CDR2: SGHAT and FQNNGV. With 3 bases clipped from V and 1 base from J, the junction kept 0 bases outside the gene matches. The CDR3 consists of 14 residues. The CDR3 reads CASSLTSGTDTQYF. As DNA, the CDR3 is TGTGCCAGCAGCTTGACTAGCGGCACAGATACGCAGTATTTT.

This chain joins TRBV5-1 and TRBJ2-1; TRBD2 agrees at 9 bases. This CDR3 contains 15 residues. Looked up from germline, CDR1 is SGHRS and CDR2 is YFSETQ. V lost 8 bases to trimming and J lost 8 bases; unmatched junction nucleotides: 14. The CDR3 region has the DNA TGCGCCAGTAGGAAATCTAGCGGGACTTGGGATGAGCAGTTCTTC. This sequence encodes CASRKSSGTWDEQFF.

V gene TRBV5-1 combines with J gene TRBJ2-2; maybe TRBD2 (6 bases). Germline V lookup: CDR1 SGHRS, CDR2 YFSETQ. CDR3 size: 14 residues. V was trimmed by 6 bases and J by 1 base, leaving 10 bases between them. The CDR3 nucleotides read TGCGCCAGCACCCAAGCGGGGAACACCGGGGAGCTGTTTTTT. Its protein is CASTQAGNTGELFF. Filled out from reference TRBV5-1 and TRBJ2-2, the complete variable domain reads KAGVTQTPRYLIKTRGQQVTLSCSPISGHRSVSWYQQTPGQGLQFLFEYFSETQRNKGNFPGRFSGRQFSNSRSEMNVSTLELGDSALYLCASTQAGNTGELFFGEGSRLTVL.

J is TRBJ1-2 and V is TRBV6-4; D is unresolved. This CDR3 contains 15 residues. Trimming cost V 5 bases and J 3 bases, with 16 bases left between them. CDR1 is MRHNA and CDR2 is SNTAGT in the germline V gene. The CDR3 DNA is TGTGCCAGCAGTCCCGACACATCCCGGCACTATGGCTACACCTTC. Protein product: CASSPDTSRHYGYTF.

The chain links TRBV11-2 to TRBJ2-3; 8 nucleotides line up with TRBD2. CDR3 size: 15 residues. Germline V gene sequence: CDR1 SGHAT, CDR2 FQNNGV. J lost 6 bases, V lost 5 bases, and 10 bases had no gene match. Here the CDR3 DNA reads TGTGCCAGCAGCCCCCGTCTAGCGGGTATGGATACGCAGTATTTT. It encodes CASSPRLAGMDTQYF.

This chain connects TRBV7-2 to TRBJ1-3; D may be TRBD1 (6 bases). Germline CDR1 reads SGHTA; CDR2 reads FQGNSA. Trimming cost V 5 bases and J 4 bases, with 15 bases left between them. This CDR3 spans 15 amino acids. The CDR3: CASSPPGRGGNTIYF. Here the CDR3 DNA reads TGTGCCAGCAGCCCCCCGGGCAGGGGAGGAAACACCATATATTTT. Full variable domain (rest looked up from reference TRBV7-2 and TRBJ1-3): GAGVSQSPSNKVTEKGKDVELRCDPISGHTALYWYRQSLGQGLEFLIYFQGNSAPDKSGLPSDRFSAERTGGSVSTLTIQRTQQEDSAVYLCASSPPGRGGNTIYFGEGSWLTVV.